The T cell receptor (beta chain) under discussion was sequenced for a study of blood T cell repertoires in COVID-19. Study overall: T cells, B-cell-depleted T cells, or PBMCs provided the cDNA or gDNA that served as material.

Sequencing was performed with immunoSEQ multiplex PCR; in TCRdb, only in-frame clones are kept and a portion is missing. Here the sample spans 120,000 or so clones, around nine tenths being singletons. The CDR3 spans 14 residues. CDR1 and CDR2 (germline): MDHEN, SYDVKM. Trimming removed 5 bases from V and 0 bases from J, with 8 bases in between. This TCR came from a woman in her forties or fifties with active or convalescent COVID-19. The chain has TRBV28 and TRBJ1-3, with D unresolved. Material: peripheral blood. The DNA for the CDR3 is TGTGCCAGCAGTCCCCGGGGCTCTGGAAACACCATATATTTT. It translates to CASSPRGSGNTIYF. Full variable domain (missing parts from reference TRBV28 and TRBJ1-3): DVKVTQSSRYLVKRTGEKVFLECVQDMDHENMFWYRQDPGLGLRLIYFSYDVKMKEKGDIPEGYSVSREKKERFSLILESASTNQTSMYLCASSPRGSGNTIYFGEGSWLTVV.